Presented here are 23 T cell receptor beta chains from one specimen sequenced in a study of CD8+ T cells in alopecia areata. It was cDNA, reverse transcribed from extracted RNA, that served as the sequencing template. The repertoire was sequenced with immunoSEQ multiplex PCR; TCRdb's copy has only in-frame clones and lacks some. The table records some 180,000 clones, roughly 60% of them present only once. The sequences come from CD4+ T cells sorted from blood, collected at week 0. The receptor source for this set is a human donor with alopecia areata.

The chain uses TRBV29-1 and TRBJ1-5; 7 nucleotides match TRBD1. The V gene's germline CDR1 is SQVTM and CDR2 ANQGSEA. The CDR3 has 14 amino acids. Germline trimming cut 8 bases from V and 0 bases from J; bases unmatched to any gene: 7. DNA for the CDR3: TGCAGCCCCCCCGGGACAGATAGCAATCAGCCCCAGCATTTT. Its protein is CSPPGTDSNQPQHF.

The chain carries TRBV4-3 and TRBJ2-5; 10 bases match TRBD2. CDR3 size: 17 residues. CDR1 is LGHNA, CDR2 YSLEER, per germline. J gave up 8 bases and V 1 base, and 13 bases lay outside the gene matches. CDR3 coding DNA: TGCGCCAGCAGCCAAGCGGCTAGCGGGGGCCAATATCGAACCCAGTACTTC. Its translation is CASSQAASGGQYRTQYF.

The chain has TRBV4-3 and TRBJ1-2; D remains unclear. Trimming pared 0 bases from V and 5 bases from J, leaving 7 bases between. Germline V gene sequence: CDR1 LGHNA, CDR2 YSLEER. CDR3 length: 13 residues. For the CDR3, the DNA is TGCGCCAGCAGCCAAGAAGGAGGTTATGGCTACACCTTC. This sequence encodes CASSQEGGYGYTF.

CDR3 sequence: CASSFGFGDNEQFF. Here the CDR3 DNA reads TGTGCCAGCAGCTTCGGATTCGGGGACAATGAGCAGTTCTTC. The chain employs TRBV7-2 and TRBJ2-1, with D maybe TRBD2 (5 bases). The CDR3 has 14 residues. The germline gives CDR1 SGHTA, CDR2 FQGNSA. V was shortened by 3 bases and J by 5 bases, with 11 bases between the two germline ends.

This clone appeared once. The chain recombines TRBV28 with TRBJ2-1, with D unclear. The germline V and J ends were trimmed by 0 bases and 7 bases, with 1 base remaining between them. Germline CDR1 MDHEN, CDR2 SYDVKM. This CDR3 is built from 11 residues. CDR3 DNA: TGTGCCAGCAGTTTATGGAATGAGCAGTTCTTC. Translated: CASSLWNEQFF.

The gene calls are TRBV29-1 and TRBJ2-5, with 10 positions matching TRBD2. The CDR3 is made up of 14 amino acids. The V gene's germline CDR1 is SQVTM and CDR2 ANQGSEA. The V gene end was trimmed by 6 bases and the J gene end by 5 bases; junction bases not matched to a gene: 9. The CDR3 reads CSVGLAGALETQYF. In DNA form, the CDR3 reads TGCAGCGTGGGGCTAGCGGGGGCTTTGGAGACCCAGTACTTC.

To note about this clone: The junction departs from germline at one end; a sequencing error may be responsible. The chain is built from TRBV11-2 and TRBJ2-1; 8 nucleotides align to TRBD1. Per germline, CDR1 SGHAT and CDR2 FQNNGV. This CDR3 is 13 amino acids long. CDR3 sequence reads: CASSIDRGHEQFF. CDR3 bases: TGTGCCAGCAGCATAGACAGGGGACATGAGCAGTTCTTC.

This clone has just a few counts. The chain has TRBV29-1 and TRBJ2-3; D perhaps matches TRBD2 (5 bases). V was trimmed by 7 bases and J by 1 base, leaving 9 bases between them. Germline V gene data show CDR1 as SQVTM and CDR2 as ANQGSEA. CDR3 size: 12 residues. The CDR3 sequence: CSAGVGTDTQYF. The CDR3 DNA reads as TGCAGCGCCGGGGTGGGCACAGATACGCAGTATTTT.

Points on this clone: The final CDR3 position lacks the conserved phenylalanine or tryptophan, pointing to a likely read error. The chain has TRBV5-1 and TRBJ1-6; D possibly corresponds to TRBD1 (6 bases). This CDR3 region has 14 residues. Germline CDR1 is SGHRS and CDR2 is YFSETQ. The V end lost 0 bases, the J end lost 7 bases, and 8 bases lay between the germline ends. This CDR3 is CASSLAQGNSPLHL. CDR3 nucleotide sequence: TGCGCCAGCAGCTTGGCTCAGGGGAATTCACCCCTCCACCTT.

The CDR3 loop reads CSVQTPIYEQYF. In DNA form, the CDR3 reads TGCAGCGTGCAGACCCCGATCTACGAGCAGTACTTC. The V gene is TRBV29-1, the J gene TRBJ2-7; D is undetermined. Trimming cost V 6 bases and J 3 bases, with 12 bases left between them. The CDR3 extends over 12 amino acids. Germline V gene sequence: CDR1 SQVTM, CDR2 ANQGSEA.

The chain is built from TRBV4-3 and TRBJ2-1, with D tentatively TRBD1 or TRBD2 (5 bases each). Per germline, CDR1 LGHNA and CDR2 YSLEER. CDR3 length: 17 amino acids. Deletions cut 0 bases from V and 0 bases from J, with 12 bases between. CDR3 residues: CASSQDLRGSSYNEQFF. CDR3 coding DNA: TGCGCCAGCAGCCAAGATCTCCGGGGCAGCTCCTACAATGAGCAGTTCTTC.

This clone showed up just a few times. V usage is TRBV15 and J usage is TRBJ1-1; D is unclear. Trimming cost V 0 bases and J 5 bases, with 13 bases left between them. Germline lookup yields CDR1 LNHNV and CDR2 YYDKDF (reference sequence). The CDR3 covers 15 residues. As DNA, the CDR3 is TGTGCCACCAGCAGAGATTGGGGAGGGTCTACTGAAGCTTTCTTT. It translates to CATSRDWGGSTEAFF.

This chain links TRBV9 with TRBJ2-2; D gene ambiguous. Germline-derived CDR1 and CDR2 are SGDLS and YYNGEE. V lost 2 bases, J lost 5 bases, and 10 bases lay in between. The CDR3 totals 14 residues. CDR3 loop: CASSVGATTGELFF. The CDR3 DNA sequence: TGTGCCAGCAGCGTCGGTGCAACAACCGGGGAGCTGTTTTTT. Full variable domain (outside the CDR3, taken from reference TRBV9 and TRBJ2-2): DSGVTQTPKHLITATGQRVTLRCSPRSGDLSVYWYQQSLDQGLQFLIQYYNGEERAKGNILERFSAQQFPDLHSELNLSSLELGDSALYFCASSVGATTGELFFGEGSRLTVL.

This chain uses TRBV19 with TRBJ2-5, with a weak D call TRBD2 (5 bases). Germline V CDR1 and CDR2: LNHDA, SQIVND (reference sequence). Trimming removed 5 bases at V and 1 base at J, with 8 bases between. The CDR3 consists of 13 residues. In DNA form, the CDR3 reads TGTGCCAGTAGTCTTGGACTCCAAGAGACCCAGTACTTC. Protein: CASSLGLQETQYF. The full variable domain, rest sourced from reference TRBV19 and TRBJ2-5, is DGGITQSPKYLFRKEGQNVTLSCEQNLNHDAMYWYRQDPGQGLRLIYYSQIVNDFQKGDIAEGYSVSREKKESFPLTVTSAQKNPTAFYLCASSLGLQETQYFGPGTRLLVL.

V and J are TRBV29-1 and TRBJ1-1; D is unclear. Germline V gene lookup returns CDR1 SQVTM and CDR2 ANQGSEA. The CDR3 is made up of 13 amino acids. V lost 2 bases and J lost 1, with 8 bases in between. The CDR3 sequence is CSVEFRPNTEAFF. CDR3 coding DNA: TGCAGCGTTGAATTTAGGCCGAACACTGAAGCTTTCTTT.

This clone was recorded a few times. V is TRBV29-1 and J is TRBJ2-6, with D tentatively TRBD1 (5 bases). The CDR3 extends over 14 amino acids. Germline lookup yields CDR1 SQVTM and CDR2 ANQGSEA. V was cut by 5 bases and J by 4 bases, with 12 bases left in between. The CDR3 here is CSVQGALGANVLTF. CDR3 bases: TGCAGCGTTCAAGGGGCGCTCGGGGCCAACGTCCTGACTTTC.

V and J are TRBV7-7 and TRBJ2-2, with 10 bases fitting TRBD1. Germline CDR1 SSHAT, CDR2 FNYEAQ (reference sequence). J was trimmed by 7 bases and V by 5 bases; bases with no gene match: 10. CDR3 length: 16 residues. The CDR3 DNA reads as TGTGCCAGCAGCGTTTCCGGGACAGGGGTCGGCGGGGAGCTGTTTTTT. Protein: CASSVSGTGVGGELFF.

The chain carries TRBV30 and TRBJ1-2; TRBD1 matches at 9 bases. There are 14 residues in the CDR3. Germline CDR1 is GTSNPN and CDR2 is SVGIG (reference sequence). Unmatched junction bases numbered 4, after V lost 2 bases and J lost 3 bases. DNA of the CDR3: TGTGCCTGGAGTCCGGGACAGGGATACTATGGCTACACCTTC. Protein: CAWSPGQGYYGYTF. The entire variable domain, with the rest obtained from reference TRBV30 and TRBJ1-2, is as follows: SQTIHQWPATLVQPVGSPLSLECTVEGTSNPNLYWYRQAAGRGLQLLFYSVGIGQISSEVPQNLSASRPQDRQFILSSKKLLLSDSGFYLCAWSPGQGYYGYTFGSGTRLTVV.

This clone occurred a few times. The chain uses TRBV6-5 and TRBJ2-1; TRBD2 might be the D (6 bases). The CDR3 sequence is 16 residues long. The germline gives CDR1 MNHEY, CDR2 SVGAGI. V lost 0 bases to trimming and J lost 3 bases, with 12 bases between them. This CDR3 is CASSYSMSGLYNEQFF. CDR3 bases: TGTGCCAGCAGTTACTCGATGTCGGGACTCTACAATGAGCAGTTCTTC.

This chain connects TRBV4-3 to TRBJ1-2; D unclear. Germline CDR1 LGHNA, CDR2 YSLEER. V lost 8 bases and J lost 4, with 5 bases in between. The CDR3 has 10 amino acids. This CDR3 reads CASAGYGYTF. The DNA for the CDR3 is TGCGCCAGCGCCGGCTATGGCTACACCTTC.

The CDR3 loop reads CASSFQGAVEQFF. In DNA form, the CDR3 reads TGTGCCAGCAGCTTCCAGGGGGCAGTGGAGCAGTTCTTC. The V call is TRBV11-2, the J call TRBJ2-1, with 8 bases aligning to TRBD1. From germline, CDR1 is SGHAT and CDR2 FQNNGV. V lost 3 bases and J lost 10; bases outside the gene matches: 5. The CDR3 is 13 amino acids.

In regard to this clone: Compared with germline, one end of the junction differs, possibly owing to a read error. The V gene is TRBV5-1, the J gene TRBJ2-6, with a tentative D call TRBD2 (5 bases). This CDR3 has 15 amino acids. Germline V gene data show CDR1 as SGHRS and CDR2 as YFSETQ. In DNA, the CDR3 is TGTGCCAGCAGCTTCGGGGTATCTGGGGCCAACGTCCTGACTTTC. Residues: CASSFGVSGANVLTF.

This chain connects TRBV7-2 to TRBJ2-3; 8 nucleotides align to TRBD2. CDR3 length: 14 residues. Germline CDR1 SGHTA, CDR2 FQGNSA. Trimming removed 2 bases from V and 5 bases from J; junction bases left unmatched: 3. The CDR3 protein is CASSLIAGLDTQYF. The CDR3 nucleotides are TGTGCCAGCAGCTTAATAGCGGGGTTAGATACGCAGTATTTT.